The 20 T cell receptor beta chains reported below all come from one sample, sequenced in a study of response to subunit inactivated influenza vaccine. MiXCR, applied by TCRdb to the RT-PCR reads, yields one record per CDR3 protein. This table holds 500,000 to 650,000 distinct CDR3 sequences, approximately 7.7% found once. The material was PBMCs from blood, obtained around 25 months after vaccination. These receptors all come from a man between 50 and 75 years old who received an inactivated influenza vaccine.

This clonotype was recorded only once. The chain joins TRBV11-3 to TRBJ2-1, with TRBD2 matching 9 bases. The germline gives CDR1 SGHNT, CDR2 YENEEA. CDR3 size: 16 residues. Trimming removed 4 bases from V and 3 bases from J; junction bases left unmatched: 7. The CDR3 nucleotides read TGTGCCAGCAGCTACCTGGGACTAGCTAACTACAATGAGCAGTTCTTC. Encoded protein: CASSYLGLANYNEQFF.

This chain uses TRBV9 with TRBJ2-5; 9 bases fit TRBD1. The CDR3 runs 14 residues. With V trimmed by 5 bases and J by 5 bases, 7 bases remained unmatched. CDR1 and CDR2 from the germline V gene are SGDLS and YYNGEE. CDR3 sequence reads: CASSTGGRSETQYF. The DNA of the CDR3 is TGTGCCAGCAGTACAGGGGGCAGATCCGAGACCCAGTACTTC.

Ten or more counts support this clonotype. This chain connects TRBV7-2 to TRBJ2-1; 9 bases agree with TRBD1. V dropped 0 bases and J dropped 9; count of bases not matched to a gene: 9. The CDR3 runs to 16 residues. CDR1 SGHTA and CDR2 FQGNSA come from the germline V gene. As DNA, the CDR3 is TGTGCCAGCAGCTTAGCCCCGGGACAGGGTAATAGTGAGCAGTTCTTC. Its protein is CASSLAPGQGNSEQFF.

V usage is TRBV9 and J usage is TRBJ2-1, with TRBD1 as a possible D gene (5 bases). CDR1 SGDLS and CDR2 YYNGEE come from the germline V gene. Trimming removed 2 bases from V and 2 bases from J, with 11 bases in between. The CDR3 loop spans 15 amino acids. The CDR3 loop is CASSVQGLPYNEQFF. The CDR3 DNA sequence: TGTGCCAGCAGCGTCCAGGGCCTACCCTACAATGAGCAGTTCTTC. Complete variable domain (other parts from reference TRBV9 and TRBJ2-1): DSGVTQTPKHLITATGQRVTLRCSPRSGDLSVYWYQQSLDQGLQFLIQYYNGEERAKGNILERFSAQQFPDLHSELNLSSLELGDSALYFCASSVQGLPYNEQFFGPGTRLTVL.

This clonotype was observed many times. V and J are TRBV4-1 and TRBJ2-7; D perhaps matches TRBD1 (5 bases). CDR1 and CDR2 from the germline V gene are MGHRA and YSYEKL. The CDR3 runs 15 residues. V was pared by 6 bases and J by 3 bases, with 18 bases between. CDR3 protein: CASRKGLGRGYEQYF. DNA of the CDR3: TGCGCCAGCAGAAAAGGCTTGGGAAGGGGCTACGAGCAGTACTTC.

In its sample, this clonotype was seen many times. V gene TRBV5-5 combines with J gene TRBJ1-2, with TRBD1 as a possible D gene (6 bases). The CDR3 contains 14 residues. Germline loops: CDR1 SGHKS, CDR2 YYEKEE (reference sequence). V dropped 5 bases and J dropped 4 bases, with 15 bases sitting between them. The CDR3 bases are TGTGCCAGCAGTTCTCGGACAGCGGGCTATGGCTACACCTTC. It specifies CASSSRTAGYGYTF.

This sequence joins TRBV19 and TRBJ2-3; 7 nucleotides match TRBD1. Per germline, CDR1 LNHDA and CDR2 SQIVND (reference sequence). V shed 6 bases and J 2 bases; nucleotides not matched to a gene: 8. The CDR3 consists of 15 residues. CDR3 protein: CASSHRDRPTDTQYF. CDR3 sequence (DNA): TGTGCCAGTAGCCATCGGGACAGACCCACAGATACGCAGTATTTT.

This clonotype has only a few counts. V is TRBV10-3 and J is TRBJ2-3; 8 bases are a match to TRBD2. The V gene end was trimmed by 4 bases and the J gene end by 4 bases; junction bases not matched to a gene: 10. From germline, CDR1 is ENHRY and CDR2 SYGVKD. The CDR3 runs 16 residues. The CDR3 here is CAISAPGAGVADTQYF. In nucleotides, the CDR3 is TGTGCCATCAGTGCCCCTGGAGCGGGAGTCGCAGATACGCAGTATTTT.

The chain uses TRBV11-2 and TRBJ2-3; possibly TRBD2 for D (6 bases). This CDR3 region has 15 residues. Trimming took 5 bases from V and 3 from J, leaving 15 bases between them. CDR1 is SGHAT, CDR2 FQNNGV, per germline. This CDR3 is CASSLGTAGTDTQYF. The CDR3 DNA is TGTGCCAGCAGCCTCGGGACCGCGGGAACAGATACGCAGTATTTT.

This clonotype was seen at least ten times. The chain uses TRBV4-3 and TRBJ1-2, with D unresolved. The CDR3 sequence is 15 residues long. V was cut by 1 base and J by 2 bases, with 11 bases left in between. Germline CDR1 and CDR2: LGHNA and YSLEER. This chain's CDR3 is CASSQVASYNYGYTF. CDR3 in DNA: TGCGCCAGCAGCCAAGTGGCCAGCTACAACTATGGCTACACCTTC.

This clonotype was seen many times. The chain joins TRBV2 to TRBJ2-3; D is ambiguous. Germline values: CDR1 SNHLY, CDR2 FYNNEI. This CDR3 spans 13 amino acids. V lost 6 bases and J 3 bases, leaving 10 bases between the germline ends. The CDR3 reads CASRRPVTDTQYF. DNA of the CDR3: TGTGCCAGCAGACGACCAGTGACAGATACGCAGTATTTT. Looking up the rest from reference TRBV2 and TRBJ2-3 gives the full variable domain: EPEVTQTPSHQVTQMGQEVILRCVPISNHLYFYWYRQILGQKVEFLVSFYNNEISEKSEIFDDQFSVERPDGSNFTLKIRSTKLEDSAMYFCASRRPVTDTQYFGPGTRLTVL.

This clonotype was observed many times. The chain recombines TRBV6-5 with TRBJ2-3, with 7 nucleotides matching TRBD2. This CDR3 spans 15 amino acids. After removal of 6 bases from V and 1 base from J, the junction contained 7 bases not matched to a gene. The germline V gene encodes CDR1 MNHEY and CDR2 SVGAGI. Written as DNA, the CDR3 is TGTGCCAGCAGGTCCCGACTAGCTGGCACAGATACGCAGTATTTT. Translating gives CASRSRLAGTDTQYF.

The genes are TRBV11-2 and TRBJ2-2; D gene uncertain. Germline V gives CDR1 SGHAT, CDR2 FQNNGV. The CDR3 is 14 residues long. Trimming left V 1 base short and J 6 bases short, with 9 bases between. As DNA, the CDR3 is TGTGCCAGCAGCTTAGGTTTGGTCGCCGGGGAGCTGTTTTTT. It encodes CASSLGLVAGELFF.

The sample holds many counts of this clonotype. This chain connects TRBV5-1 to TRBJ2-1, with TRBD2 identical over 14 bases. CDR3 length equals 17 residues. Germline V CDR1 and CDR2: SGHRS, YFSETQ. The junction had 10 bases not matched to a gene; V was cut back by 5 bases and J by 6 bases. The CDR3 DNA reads TGCGCCAGCAGACAGGGACTAGCGGGGGCCTCATCCAATGAGCAGTTCTTC. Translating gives CASRQGLAGASSNEQFF.

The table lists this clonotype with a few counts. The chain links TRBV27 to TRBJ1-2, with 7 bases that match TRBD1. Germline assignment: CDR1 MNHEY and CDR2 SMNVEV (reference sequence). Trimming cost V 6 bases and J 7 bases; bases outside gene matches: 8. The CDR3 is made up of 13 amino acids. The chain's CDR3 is CASSMTGWGGYTF. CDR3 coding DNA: TGTGCCAGCAGCATGACAGGGTGGGGTGGCTACACCTTC.

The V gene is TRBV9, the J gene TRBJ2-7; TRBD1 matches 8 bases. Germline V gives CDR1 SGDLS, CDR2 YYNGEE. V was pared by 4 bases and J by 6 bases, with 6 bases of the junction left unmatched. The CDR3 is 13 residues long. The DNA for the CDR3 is TGTGCCAGCAGCACGGGACAGGTAGGCGAGCAGTACTTC. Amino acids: CASSTGQVGEQYF.

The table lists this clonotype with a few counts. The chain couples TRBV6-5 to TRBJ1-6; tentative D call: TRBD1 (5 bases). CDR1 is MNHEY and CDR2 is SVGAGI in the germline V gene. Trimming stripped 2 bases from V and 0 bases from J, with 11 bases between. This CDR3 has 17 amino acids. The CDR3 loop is CASSYSGGSSYNSPLHF. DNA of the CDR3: TGTGCCAGCAGTTACAGCGGGGGTAGCTCCTATAATTCACCCCTCCACTTT.

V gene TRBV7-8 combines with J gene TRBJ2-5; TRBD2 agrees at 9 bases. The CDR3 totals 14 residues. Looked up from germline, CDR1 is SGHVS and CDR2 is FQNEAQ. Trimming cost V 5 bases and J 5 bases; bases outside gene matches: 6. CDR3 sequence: CASSHSGGFETQYF. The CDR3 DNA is TGTGCCAGCAGCCACAGCGGGGGGTTTGAGACCCAGTACTTC.

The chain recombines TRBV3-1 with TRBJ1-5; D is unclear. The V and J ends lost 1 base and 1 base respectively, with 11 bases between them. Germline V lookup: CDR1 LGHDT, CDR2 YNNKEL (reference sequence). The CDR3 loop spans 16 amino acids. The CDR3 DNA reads TGTGCCAGCAGCCAAGGAACGTGGGCCAGCAATCAGCCCCAGCATTTT. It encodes CASSQGTWASNQPQHF. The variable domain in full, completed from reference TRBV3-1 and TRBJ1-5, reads DTAVSQTPKYLVTQMGNDKSIKCEQNLGHDTMYWYKQDSKKFLKIMFSYNNKELIINETVPNRFSPKSPDKAHLNLHINSLELGDSAVYFCASSQGTWASNQPQHFGDGTRLSIL.

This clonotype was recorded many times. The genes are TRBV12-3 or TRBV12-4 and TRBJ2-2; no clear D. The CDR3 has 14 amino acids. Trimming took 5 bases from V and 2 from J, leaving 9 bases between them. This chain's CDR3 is CASSTRINTGELFF. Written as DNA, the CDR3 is TGTGCCAGCAGTACCCGGATCAACACCGGGGAGCTGTTTTTT.